The present entry profiles one T cell receptor beta chain with its context. As yet, its antigen is unknown. Clones were read by immunoSEQ multiplex PCR, and TCRdb kept only the in-frame ones, dropping some. The table has about 57,000 clones, just under 80% seen once. The culture ran for about 11 days, and then CD4+ T cells were isolated. Two-dose vaccination with either BNT162b2 or mRNA-1273 was given to the participants. Prior SARS-CoV-2 infection was absent in the vaccine recipients, as shown by negative nucleocapsid antibodies. The CDR3 has 14 amino acids. CDR1 SQVTM and CDR2 ANQGSEA come from the germline V gene. Between the trimmed V and J ends, which lost 7 bases and 5 bases, there was a span of 20 bases. The data are from a study of vaccination effects on CD4 cells after COVID-19. Background on the study: A density of around 2 million PBMC per well was used; these cells were cultured with approximately 9.3 IU/ml IL-2 and about 9.4 ug/ml peptides.

Findings and limits, study-wide: Relatively few convalescent patients took part in the study, which had no early post-infection timepoints.

J is TRBJ1-1 and V is TRBV29-1, with a possible D match to TRBD1 (5 bases). The sequence derives from a human donor who received a COVID-19 vaccine. Specimen: CD4+ T cells from PBMCs cultured without peptide, collected after COVID-19 vaccination. The CDR3: CSAPRGNLGTEAFF. The CDR3, as DNA: TGCAGCGCCCCACGGGGGAATTTGGGGACTGAAGCTTTCTTT.